These 23 T cell receptor beta chains originate from one sample sequenced in a study of T-cell reconstitution after alpha-beta-depleted transplantation in children. Unique molecular identifiers featured in how the TCRbeta library was prepared. TCRdb reprocessed the PCR reads via MiXCR and lists one record per CDR3 protein. Of about 490,000 distinct CDR3 sequences listed, roughly 10% are singletons. The sequencing used PBMCs, collected before TCRalphabeta/CD19-depleted stem cell transplant. All receptors derive from a child aged 2-15 years with inherited bone marrow failure, due to receive a stem cell transplant.

This clonotype appeared once. This may be a read error: a much more frequent sequence differs by one nucleotide. The rearrangement uses TRBV4-2 and TRBJ2-2, with D perhaps TRBD1 or TRBD2 (5 bases each). V was pared by 4 bases and J by 3 bases, with 24 bases between. Germline V gene sequence: CDR1 LGHNA, CDR2 YNFKEQ. The CDR3 loop spans 19 amino acids. For the CDR3, the DNA is TGTGCCAGCAGCCCGGTTGGTATGAGGGCCTTGGGGGACACCGGGGAGCTGTTTTTT. Protein: CASSPVGMRALGDTGELFF.

This clonotype appeared many times. This rearrangement joins TRBV27 to TRBJ2-1; D perhaps matches TRBD1 (6 bases). The germline V gene encodes CDR1 MNHEY and CDR2 SMNVEV (reference sequence). The CDR3 loop spans 15 amino acids. V was trimmed by 4 bases and J by 8 bases, leaving 18 bases between them. CDR3 in amino acids: CASSSYRVGVDEQFF. CDR3 in DNA: TGTGCCAGCAGTTCCTACAGGGTCGGGGTGGATGAGCAGTTCTTC.

This clonotype occurred a few times. CDR3: CASSEGSGYYNEQFF. The CDR3 DNA reads TGCGCCAGCAGTGAGGGAAGCGGGTACTACAATGAGCAGTTCTTC. This sequence joins TRBV10-1 and TRBJ2-1; D possibly corresponds to TRBD2 (6 bases). Trimming removed 2 bases from V and 3 bases from J, with 11 bases in between. Germline V gene lookup returns CDR1 WNHNN and CDR2 SYGVQD (reference sequence). The CDR3 totals 15 residues.

This clonotype was found many times. CDR3 sequence: CASSARGQYYGYTF. The CDR3 coding sequence is TGTGCCAGCAGCGCAAGGGGGCAGTACTATGGCTACACCTTC. The V and J genes are TRBV27 and TRBJ1-2, with TRBD1 matching 7 bases. The CDR3 has 14 residues. Germline V gene lookup returns CDR1 MNHEY and CDR2 SMNVEV (reference sequence). After removal of 6 bases from V and 3 bases from J, the junction contained 7 bases not matched to a gene.

The rearrangement uses TRBV7-9 and TRBJ2-3; D gene uncertain. This CDR3 region has 12 residues. CDR1 is SEHNR, CDR2 FQNEAQ, per germline (reference sequence). Trimming removed 5 bases at V and 5 bases at J, with 8 bases between. DNA of the CDR3: TGTGCCAGCAGCGGTTGGCAAGATACGCAGTATTTT. Translated, it gives CASSGWQDTQYF.

This clonotype showed up many times. This chain links TRBV5-1 with TRBJ2-5; TRBD1 might be the D (6 bases). The CDR3 loop spans 14 amino acids. The V gene's germline CDR1 is SGHRS and CDR2 YFSETQ. V lost 0 bases, J lost 3 bases, and 9 bases lay in between. The CDR3 DNA follows: TGCGCCAGCAGCTTGGTAGGGGGTGAAGAGACCCAGTACTTC. This sequence encodes CASSLVGGEETQYF.

This clonotype was recorded a few times. The rearrangement uses TRBV20-1 and TRBJ2-7; D not resolved. CDR1 is DFQATT, CDR2 SNEGSKA, per germline (reference sequence). The CDR3 runs 15 residues. Trimming took 1 base from V and 0 from J, leaving 13 bases between them. CDR3: CSARVVLNVSYEQYF. The CDR3 DNA reads TGCAGTGCTAGAGTGGTCCTCAATGTCTCCTACGAGCAGTACTTC.

This clonotype was counted between two and nine times. This chain joins TRBV5-1 and TRBJ2-2, with a weak D call TRBD2 (7 bases). CDR3 length equals 15 residues. Germline assignment: CDR1 SGHRS and CDR2 YFSETQ. Trimming took 2 bases from V and 4 from J, leaving 12 bases between them. CDR3: CASSFGGLLTGELFF. CDR3 nucleotides: TGCGCCAGCAGCTTCGGGGGGCTCCTCACCGGGGAGCTGTTTTTT.

The sample holds many counts of this clonotype. The chain joins TRBV7-2 to TRBJ1-2; D is undetermined. The CDR3 contains 16 residues. Germline V CDR1 and CDR2: SGHTA, FQGNSA. V was pared by 0 bases and J by 7 bases, with 18 bases between. In DNA, the CDR3 is TGTGCCAGCAGCTTAGCTATCGGGCTCGCCTCCGCTGGCTACACCTTC. Residues: CASSLAIGLASAGYTF.

This clonotype was seen repeatedly, ten times or more. The V call is TRBV6-2 or TRBV6-3, the J call TRBJ1-5, with a weak D call TRBD1 (5 bases). The CDR3 sequence is 15 residues long. V was clipped by 7 bases and J by 5 bases, with 18 bases between them. CDR1 and CDR2 (germline): MNHEY, SVGEGT. The CDR3 is CASTLSGEKYQPQHF. The CDR3 coding sequence is TGTGCCAGCACCCTATCGGGGGAAAAGTATCAGCCCCAGCATTTT.

This clonotype was recorded a few times. The gene calls are TRBV5-1 and TRBJ1-6; D might be TRBD1 (6 bases). Looked up from germline, CDR1 is SGHRS and CDR2 is YFSETQ. The CDR3 is made up of 15 amino acids. V dropped 0 bases and J dropped 10 bases, with 14 bases sitting between them. The CDR3 is CASSLDWTVGSPLHF. The DNA of the CDR3 is TGCGCCAGCAGCTTGGACTGGACAGTAGGCTCACCCCTCCACTTT.

There are many counts of this clonotype. The chain employs TRBV28 and TRBJ2-7; D unclear. There are 15 residues in the CDR3. Germline loops: CDR1 MDHEN, CDR2 SYDVKM. Trimming took off 4 bases at V and 0 bases at J, with 13 bases between the two ends. This chain's CDR3 is CASSSPDGLSYEQYF. DNA of the CDR3: TGTGCCAGCAGTTCCCCGGACGGGCTCTCCTACGAGCAGTACTTC.

A remark on this clonotype: Given a much more abundant clone one base away, this may be a read error. The V gene is TRBV4-3, the J gene TRBJ2-2, with D possibly TRBD2 on 6 matching bases. The germline gives CDR1 LGHNA, CDR2 YSLEER. This CDR3 region has 17 residues. The CDR3 bases are TGCGCCAGCAGCCAAGATGGTGTGACAGCGAACACCGGGGGGCTGTTTTTT. Translation gives CASSQDGVTANTGGLFF.

This clonotype showed up many times. This chain connects TRBV27 to TRBJ2-3; 11 bases align to TRBD2. V dropped 5 bases and J dropped 4; count of bases not matched to a gene: 5. This CDR3 is built from 15 residues. CDR1 is MNHEY and CDR2 is SMNVEV in the germline V gene (reference sequence). CDR3 sequence reads: CASSRIAGGPDTQYF. As DNA, the CDR3 is TGTGCCAGCAGTCGAATAGCGGGAGGGCCAGATACGCAGTATTTT.

The chain carries TRBV13 and TRBJ2-3; TRBD2 might be the D (6 bases). The CDR3 length is 17 residues. Per the germline V gene, CDR1 is PRHDT and CDR2 is FYEKMQ (reference sequence). Trimming took 4 bases from V and 3 from J, leaving 20 bases between them. The CDR3 region is CASSSAGGPLGTDTQYF. The CDR3 DNA reads TGTGCCAGCAGCTCAGCGGGCGGGCCCCTGGGAACAGATACGCAGTATTTT.

Many counts were recorded for this clonotype. This sequence joins TRBV7-2 and TRBJ2-1; maybe TRBD1 (6 bases). The CDR3 runs to 15 residues. The germline V gene has CDR1 SGHTA and CDR2 FQGNSA. Trimming stripped 2 bases from V and 4 bases from J, with 12 bases between. CDR3 region: CASSLIGGVYNEQFF. The CDR3 coding sequence is TGTGCCAGCAGCTTAATAGGGGGAGTGTACAATGAGCAGTTCTTC.

The table lists this clonotype with many counts. The DNA of the CDR3 is TGTGCCAGCAGCTTGTGGGAGAGCTCCTACAATGAGCAGTTCTTC. Protein product: CASSLWESSYNEQFF. The rearrangement joins TRBV5-5 to TRBJ2-1; D is possibly TRBD2 (5 bases). V was cut by 1 base and J by 0 bases, with 8 bases left in between. CDR3 size: 15 residues. Germline-derived CDR1 and CDR2 are SGHKS and YYEKEE (reference sequence).

This clonotype was picked up many times. The chain recombines TRBV3-1 with TRBJ2-2; D might be TRBD1 or TRBD2, each matching 5 bases. With 4 bases removed from V and 3 bases from J, the gap between germline ends came to 9 bases. The CDR3 is 14 amino acids. Germline V lookup: CDR1 LGHDT, CDR2 YNNKEL (reference sequence). CDR3 loop: CASSPGRDTGELFF. The CDR3 bases are TGTGCCAGCAGCCCAGGGCGGGACACCGGGGAGCTGTTTTTT.

This clonotype came up many times. The chain joins TRBV20-1 to TRBJ2-7; D unclear. The germline V and J ends were trimmed by 0 bases and 3 bases, with 18 bases remaining between them. CDR1 and CDR2 (germline): DFQATT, SNEGSKA (reference sequence). This CDR3 has 16 residues. The CDR3 loop reads CSARDIAAGWFYEQYF. CDR3 DNA sequence: TGCAGTGCTAGAGATATCGCTGCCGGCTGGTTCTACGAGCAGTACTTC.

This clonotype has at least ten counts. The chain has TRBV7-9 and TRBJ2-7; D is possibly TRBD2 (5 bases). Germline V lookup: CDR1 SEHNR, CDR2 FQNEAQ (reference sequence). V was pared by 5 bases and J by 2 bases, with 13 bases between. The CDR3 runs 14 residues. In nucleotides, the CDR3 is TGTGCCAGCAGCCCTAGCTGGGGTCCCTACGAGCAGTACTTC. As protein: CASSPSWGPYEQYF.

This clonotype has a count of ten or more. V and J are TRBV12-3 or TRBV12-4 and TRBJ1-5; no reliable D call. The CDR3 consists of 14 residues. Trimming removed 4 bases at V and 9 bases at J, with 16 bases between. CDR3 residues: CASSSLLPRGPQHF. The CDR3, as DNA: TGTGCCAGCAGTTCCCTATTGCCCCGGGGGCCCCAGCATTTT.

This clonotype showed up just a few times. The V gene is TRBV2, the J gene TRBJ2-2; D unresolved. Trimming cost V 1 base and J 8 bases, with 11 bases left between them. CDR3 size: 14 residues. Germline CDR1 is SNHLY and CDR2 is FYNNEI. For the CDR3, the DNA is TGTGCCAGCAGTGAAGGAATCCCGAGGGGGGAGCTGTTTTTT. Protein sequence: CASSEGIPRGELFF.

This clonotype was detected many times. J is TRBJ2-6 and V is TRBV25-1; no clear D gene. The CDR3 sequence is 18 residues long. Germline V gene data show CDR1 as MGHDK and CDR2 as SYGVNS. Between the trimmed V and J ends, which lost 1 base and 2 bases, there was a span of 15 bases. For the CDR3, the DNA is TGTGCCAGCAGTGAATGGCACAGAGCCTACCCTGGGGCCAACGTCCTGACTTTC. This gives the protein CASSEWHRAYPGANVLTF.